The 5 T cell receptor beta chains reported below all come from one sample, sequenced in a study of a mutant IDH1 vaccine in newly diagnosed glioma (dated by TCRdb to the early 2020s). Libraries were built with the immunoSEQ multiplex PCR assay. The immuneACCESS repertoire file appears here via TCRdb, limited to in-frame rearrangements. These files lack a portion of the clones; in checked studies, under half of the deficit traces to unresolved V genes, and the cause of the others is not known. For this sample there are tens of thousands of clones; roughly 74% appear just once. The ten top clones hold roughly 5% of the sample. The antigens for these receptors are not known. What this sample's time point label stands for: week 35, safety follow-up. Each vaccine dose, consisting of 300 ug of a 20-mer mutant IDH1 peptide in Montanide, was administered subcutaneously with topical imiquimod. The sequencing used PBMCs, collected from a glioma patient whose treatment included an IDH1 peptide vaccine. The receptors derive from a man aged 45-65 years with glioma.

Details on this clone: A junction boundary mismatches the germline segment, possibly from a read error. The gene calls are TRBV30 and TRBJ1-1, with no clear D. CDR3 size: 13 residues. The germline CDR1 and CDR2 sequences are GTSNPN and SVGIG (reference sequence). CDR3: CAWRLLLNTEAFF. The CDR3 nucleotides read TGTGCCTGGAGACTATTATTGAACACTGAAGCTTTCTTC.

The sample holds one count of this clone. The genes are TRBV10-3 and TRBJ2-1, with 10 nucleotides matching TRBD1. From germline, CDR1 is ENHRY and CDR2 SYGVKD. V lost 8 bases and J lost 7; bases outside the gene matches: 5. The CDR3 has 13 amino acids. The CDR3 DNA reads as TGTGCCATCCTTCAGGACAGGGGGAATGAGCAGTTCTTC. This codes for CAILQDRGNEQFF.

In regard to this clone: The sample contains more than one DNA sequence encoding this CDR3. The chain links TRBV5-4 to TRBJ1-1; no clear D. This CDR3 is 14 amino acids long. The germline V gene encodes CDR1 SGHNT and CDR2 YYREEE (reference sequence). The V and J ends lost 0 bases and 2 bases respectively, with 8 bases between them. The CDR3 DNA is TGTGCCAGCAGCTTGGTCGGCAGCAACACTGAAGCTTTCTTT. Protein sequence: CASSLVGSNTEAFF.

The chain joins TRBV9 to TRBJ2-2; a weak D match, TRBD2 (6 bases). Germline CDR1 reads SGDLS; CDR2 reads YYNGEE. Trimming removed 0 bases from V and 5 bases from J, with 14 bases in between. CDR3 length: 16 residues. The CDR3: CASSVEGGDWTGELFF. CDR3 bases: TGTGCCAGCAGCGTAGAAGGAGGGGATTGGACCGGGGAGCTGTTTTTT.

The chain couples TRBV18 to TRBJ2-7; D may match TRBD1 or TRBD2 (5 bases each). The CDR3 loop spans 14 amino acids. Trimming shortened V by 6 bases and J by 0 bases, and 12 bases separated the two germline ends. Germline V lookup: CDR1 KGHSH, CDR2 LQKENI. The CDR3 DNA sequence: TGTGCCAGCTCCCCCGGGGCGGGCTCCTACGAGCAGTACTTC. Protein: CASSPGAGSYEQYF.